The 3 T cell receptor beta chains below all came from one sample that was sequenced in a study of blood T cell repertoires in COVID-19 (dated by TCRdb to 2020 to 2021). The library was built by means of the immunoSEQ multiplex PCR assay. What TCRdb holds here is the immuneACCESS table cut down to in-frame rearrangements. Part of the clones is not present; checked against another copy, under half of the missing clones reflect an unresolved V gene, and the others are unexplained. The sample contains 400,000 or so clones, over 85% of them found a single time. The top ten hold 0.8% to 1% of the sample. Material for sequencing was peripheral blood. These receptors were obtained from a man aged 18 to 29 with COVID-19, enrolled during active disease.

The V and J genes are TRBV5-1 and TRBJ2-7; 8 bases map to TRBD1. This CDR3 is 15 amino acids long. V was clipped by 3 bases and J by 1 base; unmatched bases: 6. Germline V lookup: CDR1 SGHRS, CDR2 YFSETQ. The CDR3 spells CASSWHRGMSYEQYF. DNA of the CDR3: TGCGCCAGCAGCTGGCACAGGGGGATGTCCTACGAGCAGTACTTC.

The rearrangement uses TRBV3-1 (or the pseudogene TRBV3-2) and TRBJ1-1; D perhaps matches TRBD1 (5 bases). The CDR3 loop spans 13 amino acids. Germline V gene sequence: CDR1 LGHDT, CDR2 YNNKEL (reference sequence). V was trimmed by 4 bases and J by 5 bases, leaving 11 bases between them. The CDR3 reads CASSRGGYTEAFF. Written as DNA, the CDR3 is TGTGCCAGCAGCCGGGGGGGGTATACTGAAGCTTTCTTT.

In its sample, this clone was seen a few times. The identical CDR3 is also encoded by other nucleotide sequences in the sample. The CDR3 region is CASSYGGGQPQHF. The CDR3 DNA is TGTGCCAGCAGTTACGGGGGAGGCCAGCCCCAGCATTTT. J is TRBJ1-5 and V is TRBV6-5; D perhaps matches TRBD1 (5 bases). The CDR3 sequence is 13 residues long. V shed 2 bases and J shed 7 bases, with 9 bases lying between them. CDR1 is MNHEY, CDR2 SVGAGI, per germline.